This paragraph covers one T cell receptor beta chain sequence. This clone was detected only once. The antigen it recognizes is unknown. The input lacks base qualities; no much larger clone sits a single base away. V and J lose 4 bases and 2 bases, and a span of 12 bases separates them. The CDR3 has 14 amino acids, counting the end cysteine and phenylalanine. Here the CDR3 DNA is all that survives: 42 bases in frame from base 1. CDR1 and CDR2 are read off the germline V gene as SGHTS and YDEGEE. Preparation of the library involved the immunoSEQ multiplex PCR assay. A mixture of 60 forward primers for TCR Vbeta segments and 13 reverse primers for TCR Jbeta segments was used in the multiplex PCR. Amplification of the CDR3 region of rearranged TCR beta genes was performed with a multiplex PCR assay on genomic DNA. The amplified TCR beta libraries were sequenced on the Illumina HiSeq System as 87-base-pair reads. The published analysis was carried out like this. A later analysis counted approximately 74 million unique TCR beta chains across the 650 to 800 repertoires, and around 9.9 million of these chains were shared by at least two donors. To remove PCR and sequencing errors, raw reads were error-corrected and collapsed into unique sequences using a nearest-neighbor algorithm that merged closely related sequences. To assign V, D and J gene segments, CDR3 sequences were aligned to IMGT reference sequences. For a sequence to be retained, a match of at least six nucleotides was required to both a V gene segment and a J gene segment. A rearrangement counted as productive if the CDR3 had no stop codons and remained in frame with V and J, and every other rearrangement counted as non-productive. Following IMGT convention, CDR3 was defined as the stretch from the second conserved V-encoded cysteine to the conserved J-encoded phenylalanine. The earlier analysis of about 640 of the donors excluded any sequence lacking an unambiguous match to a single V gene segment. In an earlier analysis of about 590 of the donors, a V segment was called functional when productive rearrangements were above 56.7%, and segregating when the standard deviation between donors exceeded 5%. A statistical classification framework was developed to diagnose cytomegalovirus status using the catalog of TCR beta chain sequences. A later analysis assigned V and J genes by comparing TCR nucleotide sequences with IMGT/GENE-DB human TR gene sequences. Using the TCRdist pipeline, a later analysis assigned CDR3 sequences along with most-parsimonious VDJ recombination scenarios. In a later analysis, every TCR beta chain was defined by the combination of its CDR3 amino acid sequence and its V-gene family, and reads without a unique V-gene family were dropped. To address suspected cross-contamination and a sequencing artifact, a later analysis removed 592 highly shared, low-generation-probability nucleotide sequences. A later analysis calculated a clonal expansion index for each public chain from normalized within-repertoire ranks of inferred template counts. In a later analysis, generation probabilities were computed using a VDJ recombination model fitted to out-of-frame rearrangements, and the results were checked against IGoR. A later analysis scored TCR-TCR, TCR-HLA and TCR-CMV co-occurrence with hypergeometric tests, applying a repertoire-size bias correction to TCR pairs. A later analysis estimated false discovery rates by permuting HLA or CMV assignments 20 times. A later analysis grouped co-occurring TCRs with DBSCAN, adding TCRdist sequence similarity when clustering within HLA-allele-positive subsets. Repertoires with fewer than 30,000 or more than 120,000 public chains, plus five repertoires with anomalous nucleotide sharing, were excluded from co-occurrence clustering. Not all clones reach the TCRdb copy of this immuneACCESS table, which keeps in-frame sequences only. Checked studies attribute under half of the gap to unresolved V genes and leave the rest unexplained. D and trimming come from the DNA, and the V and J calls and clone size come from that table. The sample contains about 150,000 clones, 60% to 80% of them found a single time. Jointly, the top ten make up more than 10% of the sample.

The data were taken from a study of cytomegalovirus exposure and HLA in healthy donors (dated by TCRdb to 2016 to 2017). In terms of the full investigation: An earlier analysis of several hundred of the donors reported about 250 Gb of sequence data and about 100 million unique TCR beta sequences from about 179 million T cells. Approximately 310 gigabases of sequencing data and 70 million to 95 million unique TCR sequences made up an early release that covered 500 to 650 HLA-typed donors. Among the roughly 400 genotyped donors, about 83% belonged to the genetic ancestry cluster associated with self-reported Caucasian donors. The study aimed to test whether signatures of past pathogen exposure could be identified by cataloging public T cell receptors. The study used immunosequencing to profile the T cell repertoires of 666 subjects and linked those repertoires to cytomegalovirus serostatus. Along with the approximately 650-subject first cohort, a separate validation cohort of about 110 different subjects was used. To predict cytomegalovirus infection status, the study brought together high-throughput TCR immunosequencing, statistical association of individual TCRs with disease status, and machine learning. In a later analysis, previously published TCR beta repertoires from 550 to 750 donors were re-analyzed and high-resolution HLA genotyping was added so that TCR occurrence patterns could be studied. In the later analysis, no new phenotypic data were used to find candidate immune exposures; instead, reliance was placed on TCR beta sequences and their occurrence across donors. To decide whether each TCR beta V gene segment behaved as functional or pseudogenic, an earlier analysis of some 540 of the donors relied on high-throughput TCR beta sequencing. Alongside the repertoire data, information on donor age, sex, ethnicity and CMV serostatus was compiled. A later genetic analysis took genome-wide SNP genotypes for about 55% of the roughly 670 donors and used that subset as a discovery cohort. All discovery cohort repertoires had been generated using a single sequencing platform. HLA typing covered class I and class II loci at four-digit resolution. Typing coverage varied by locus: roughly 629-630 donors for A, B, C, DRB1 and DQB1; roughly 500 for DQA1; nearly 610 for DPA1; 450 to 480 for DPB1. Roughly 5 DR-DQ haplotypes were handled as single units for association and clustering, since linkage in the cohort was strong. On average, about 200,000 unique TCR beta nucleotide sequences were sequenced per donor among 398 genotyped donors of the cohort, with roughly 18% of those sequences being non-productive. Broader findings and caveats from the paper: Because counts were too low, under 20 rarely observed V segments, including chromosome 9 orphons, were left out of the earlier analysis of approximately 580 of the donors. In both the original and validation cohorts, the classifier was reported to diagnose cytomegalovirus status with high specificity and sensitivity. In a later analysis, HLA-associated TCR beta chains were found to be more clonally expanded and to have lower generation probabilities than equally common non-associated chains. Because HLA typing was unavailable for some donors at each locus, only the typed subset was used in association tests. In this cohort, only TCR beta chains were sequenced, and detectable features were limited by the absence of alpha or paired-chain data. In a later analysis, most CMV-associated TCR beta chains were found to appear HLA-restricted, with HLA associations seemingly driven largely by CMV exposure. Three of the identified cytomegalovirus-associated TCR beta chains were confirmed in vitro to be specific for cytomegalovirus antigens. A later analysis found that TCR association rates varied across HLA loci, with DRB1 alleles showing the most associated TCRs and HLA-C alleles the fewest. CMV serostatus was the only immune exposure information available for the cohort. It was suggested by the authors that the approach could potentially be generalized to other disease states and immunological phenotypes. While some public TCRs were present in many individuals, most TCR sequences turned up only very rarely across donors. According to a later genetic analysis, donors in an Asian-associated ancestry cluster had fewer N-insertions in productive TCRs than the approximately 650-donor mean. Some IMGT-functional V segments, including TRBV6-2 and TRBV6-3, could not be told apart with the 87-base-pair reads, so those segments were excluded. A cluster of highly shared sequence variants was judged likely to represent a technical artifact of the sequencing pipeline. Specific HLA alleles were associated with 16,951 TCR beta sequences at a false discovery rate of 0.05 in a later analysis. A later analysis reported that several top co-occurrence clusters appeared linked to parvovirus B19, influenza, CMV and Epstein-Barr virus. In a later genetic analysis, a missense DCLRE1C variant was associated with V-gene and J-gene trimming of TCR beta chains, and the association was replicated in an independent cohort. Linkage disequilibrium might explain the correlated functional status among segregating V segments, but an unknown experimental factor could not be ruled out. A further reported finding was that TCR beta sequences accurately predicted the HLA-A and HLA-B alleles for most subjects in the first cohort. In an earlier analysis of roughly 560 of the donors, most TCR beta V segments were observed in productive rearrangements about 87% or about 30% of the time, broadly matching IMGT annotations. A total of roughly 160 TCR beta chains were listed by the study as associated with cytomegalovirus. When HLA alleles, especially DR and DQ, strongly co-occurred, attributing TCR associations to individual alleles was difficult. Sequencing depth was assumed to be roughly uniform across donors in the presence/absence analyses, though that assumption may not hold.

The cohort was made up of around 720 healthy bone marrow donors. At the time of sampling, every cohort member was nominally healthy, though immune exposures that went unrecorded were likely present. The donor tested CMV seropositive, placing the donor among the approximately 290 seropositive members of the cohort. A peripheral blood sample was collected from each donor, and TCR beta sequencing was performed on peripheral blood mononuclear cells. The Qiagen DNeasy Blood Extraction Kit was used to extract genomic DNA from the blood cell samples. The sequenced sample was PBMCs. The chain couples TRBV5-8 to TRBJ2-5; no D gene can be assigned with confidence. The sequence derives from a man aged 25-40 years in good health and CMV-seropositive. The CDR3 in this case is CASSPGTIQETQYF. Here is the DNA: TGTGCCAGCAGCCCAGGAACCATACAAGAGACCCAGTACTTC. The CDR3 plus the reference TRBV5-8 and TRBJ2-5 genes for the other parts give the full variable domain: EAGVTQSPTHLIKTRGQQATLRCSPISGHTSVYWYQQALGLGLQFLLWYDEGEERNRGNFPPRFSGRQFPNYSSELNVNALELEDSALYLCASSPGTIQETQYFGPGTRLLVL.